Given below is one T cell receptor (beta chain) in context. This clone appeared a few times. The antigen it binds to is not known. It has no much larger one-base neighbor in the sample; base qualities were not kept. Genomic DNA was isolated from the sorted cells so that the TCRbeta CDR3 region could be sequenced. The immunoSEQ Assay was used for sequencing of TCRbeta CDR3 regions. Sourced from immuneACCESS, this table was stored by TCRdb with only in-frame sequences that have V and J called. A share of the clones is absent; for the studies checked, an unresolved V gene accounts for under half, and the remainder has no known explanation. This sample holds 15,000 to 20,000 clones; around 77% were observed only once. 24% of the sample is taken by the ten largest. Patients with a history of autoimmune disease or receiving systemic immunosuppression were excluded from the trial. Peripheral blood for TCR sequencing was drawn from every dose cohort at baseline, at cycle 4 day 1 and at cycle 7 day 1. Samples came from an open-label, multicenter, first-in-human phase I dose-escalation trial of ivuxolimab. Adults with locally advanced or metastatic melanoma, renal cell carcinoma, hepatocellular carcinoma or head and neck squamous cell carcinoma were enrolled in the trial. Before TCR sequencing, CD4+ T cells and CD8+ T cells were sorted from peripheral blood as separate populations.

These data belong to a study of OX40 agonist ivuxolimab in advanced cancers. About the investigation overall: Ivuxolimab was a fully human IgG2 agonistic monoclonal antibody targeting the costimulatory receptor OX40 (CD134). Intravenous ivuxolimab was administered to patients every 2 weeks at six dose levels: 0.01, 0.1, 0.3, 1.5, 3 and 10 mg/kg. Of the approximately 50 dose-escalation patients, hepatocellular carcinoma was present in about 20, melanoma in roughly 15, renal cell carcinoma in 9 and head and neck cancer in 9. The dose-escalation cohort was around 84% male with a mean age of roughly 60 years, ranging from roughly 23 to 90. Patients were allowed to have had prior anti-PD-1, anti-PD-L1 or anti-CTLA-4 therapy, and 40% to 45% of the dose-escalation patients had been treated with checkpoint inhibitors. Partial responses occurred in three dose-escalation patients: two with cutaneous melanoma and one with hepatocellular carcinoma. Peripheral TCRbeta sequencing aimed to test whether ivuxolimab altered TCR sequence diversity and caused clonal T-cell expansion. The monotherapy dose-escalation portion (N of about 57 patients) of the phase I ivuxolimab trial is reported in the paper. On the study overall, not on this receptor specifically: At doses of 0.1 to 3.0 mg/kg, clonal expansion of both CD4+ and CD8+ T cells in blood was seen between baseline and week 6. Low levels of normalized T-cell clonal expansion were also seen in some patients who did not respond. In partial responders in the 0.1-3.0 mg/kg groups, normalized peripheral clonal expansion was found to be among the lowest, especially among CD8+ T cells. After ivuxolimab, more expanded clones were found on average in CD8+ T cells than in CD4+ T cells. Which antigens the clonally expanded peripheral T cells were specific for was not determined.

This TCR derives from an adult with an advanced solid tumor such as melanoma, head and neck, liver or kidney cancer. This sample comprised CD4+ or CD8+ T cells sorted from blood, obtained in a trial of the OX40 agonist ivuxolimab.

The DNA is as follows: TGTGCCAGCAGTCCGACTAGCGGGGGGGCCGGAACCGGGGAGCTGTTTTTT. It encodes CASSPTSGGAGTGELFF. Recombination joined TRBV7-9 with TRBJ2-2, with 14 bases matching TRBD2. The CDR3 starts with the cysteine, ends with the phenylalanine, and has 17 residues. Only CDR3 DNA is held: 51 bases, read in frame from base 1. Taken from the germline V gene (reference sequence), the CDR1 and CDR2 loops are SEHNR and FQNEAQ. The germline V end is reduced by 6 bases and the J end by 5 bases; junction bases left unmatched: 8.